A selection of T cell receptor beta chains follows, all from one sample in a study of CD8 T cells in Susac syndrome. TCRdb recomputed calls from the immunoSEQ multiplex PCR reads with MiXCR, one row per CDR3 protein. The table shows about 120,000 distinct CDR3 sequences, with 85% to 95% occurring only once. Specimen: CD8+ T cells from PBMCs. These receptor sequences come from a human donor with Susac syndrome. Each CDR3 is given with its conserved first and last residue. Fields, in order: J gene, D gene, V gene, CDR3 protein. The D gene is left open where the match is weak.

j_gene: TRBJ2-4
d_gene: .
v_gene: TRBV6-5
CDR3aa: CASRAGVAKNIQYF

j_gene: TRBJ2-3
d_gene: TRBD2
v_gene: TRBV25-1
CDR3aa: CAATGGGVTDTQYF

j_gene: TRBJ2-7
d_gene: .
v_gene: TRBV25-1
CDR3aa: CASSSRTAWDSYEQYF

j_gene: TRBJ2-2
d_gene: TRBD2
v_gene: TRBV28
CDR3aa: CASSSGVAGELFF

j_gene: TRBJ1-1
d_gene: .
v_gene: TRBV27
CDR3aa: CASSLVSFGTEAFF

j_gene: TRBJ2-7
d_gene: .
v_gene: TRBV5-4
CDR3aa: CASSQQRGGVPSTFYEQYF

j_gene: TRBJ1-1
d_gene: .
v_gene: TRBV29-1
CDR3aa: CSVRLNTEAFF

j_gene: TRBJ2-7
d_gene: .
v_gene: TRBV29-1
CDR3aa: CSVVGGSSYEQYF

j_gene: TRBJ1-6
d_gene: .
v_gene: TRBV15
CDR3aa: CATSTRQRLNEPLHF

j_gene: TRBJ2-7
d_gene: .
v_gene: TRBV25-1
CDR3aa: CASSGARSGEQYF

j_gene: TRBJ2-3
d_gene: TRBD2
v_gene: TRBV7-6
CDR3aa: CASSFGTSGGTLPTDTQYF

j_gene: TRBJ1-1
d_gene: .
v_gene: TRBV5-4
CDR3aa: CASKRELGRNTEAFF

j_gene: TRBJ2-1
d_gene: .
v_gene: TRBV12-3/TRBV12-4
CDR3aa: CASNGGTPYNEQFF

j_gene: TRBJ2-7
d_gene: TRBD1
v_gene: TRBV15
CDR3aa: CATSSLRTGPNEQYF

j_gene: TRBJ2-4
d_gene: .
v_gene: TRBV4-1
CDR3aa: CASSQGEYIQYF

j_gene: TRBJ2-7
d_gene: .
v_gene: TRBV4-2
CDR3aa: CASSQGAEQYF

j_gene: TRBJ1-5
d_gene: .
v_gene: TRBV14
CDR3aa: CASSQDASSNQPQHF

j_gene: TRBJ2-3
d_gene: .
v_gene: TRBV3-1
CDR3aa: CASSQETPAVVGDTQYF

j_gene: TRBJ2-5
d_gene: .
v_gene: TRBV9
CDR3aa: CASSVQGIEAQYF

j_gene: TRBJ2-7
d_gene: TRBD1
v_gene: TRBV3-1
CDR3aa: CASSQAGQGVTQYF

j_gene: TRBJ1-1
d_gene: .
v_gene: TRBV29-1
CDR3aa: CSVFTGLLTEAFF

j_gene: TRBJ2-3
d_gene: TRBD2
v_gene: TRBV7-3
CDR3aa: CASSPSGPDTQYF

j_gene: TRBJ1-3
d_gene: TRBD1
v_gene: TRBV14
CDR3aa: CASSQKKDRGHF

j_gene: TRBJ2-5
d_gene: TRBD1
v_gene: TRBV4-1
CDR3aa: CASSHSKSDRGRETQYF

j_gene: TRBJ2-1
d_gene: .
v_gene: TRBV6-5
CDR3aa: CASSYFRGNNEQFF

j_gene: TRBJ1-5
d_gene: .
v_gene: TRBV19
CDR3aa: CASSTFDGVQHF

j_gene: TRBJ1-2
d_gene: TRBD1
v_gene: TRBV7-9
CDR3aa: CASSSAQGPYGYTF

j_gene: TRBJ2-7
d_gene: .
v_gene: TRBV6-1
CDR3aa: CASSGMGSSYEQYF

j_gene: TRBJ2-2
d_gene: .
v_gene: TRBV2
CDR3aa: CASSEARGRNTGELFF

j_gene: TRBJ1-4
d_gene: .
v_gene: TRBV20-1
CDR3aa: CSARIDGLENEKLFF

j_gene: TRBJ2-3
d_gene: .
v_gene: TRBV6-2/TRBV6-3
CDR3aa: CASSLASDTQYF

j_gene: TRBJ1-2
d_gene: .
v_gene: TRBV29-1
CDR3aa: CSVVADYGYTF

j_gene: TRBJ2-3
d_gene: .
v_gene: TRBV2
CDR3aa: CASRGRDTPLDTQYF

j_gene: TRBJ2-5
d_gene: TRBD2
v_gene: TRBV30
CDR3aa: CAWSAGTSGGAGETQYF

j_gene: TRBJ2-7
d_gene: .
v_gene: TRBV30
CDR3aa: CAWSEVTYEQYF

j_gene: TRBJ1-6
d_gene: TRBD1
v_gene: TRBV5-4
CDR3aa: CASSLGTAYNSPLHF

j_gene: TRBJ1-1
d_gene: .
v_gene: TRBV5-4
CDR3aa: CASSPLFDPETPRGLAFF

j_gene: TRBJ2-5
d_gene: TRBD1
v_gene: TRBV27
CDR3aa: CASSLTTGLLHETQYF

j_gene: TRBJ2-3
d_gene: .
v_gene: TRBV15
CDR3aa: CATSNVADTQYF

j_gene: TRBJ2-3
d_gene: .
v_gene: TRBV4-2
CDR3aa: CASSPRDSSTDTQYF

j_gene: TRBJ1-6
d_gene: .
v_gene: TRBV4-2
CDR3aa: CASSHLGGRSSPLHF

j_gene: TRBJ2-3
d_gene: TRBD1
v_gene: TRBV7-9
CDR3aa: CASVDRDRGTDTQYF

j_gene: TRBJ1-5
d_gene: .
v_gene: TRBV27
CDR3aa: CASSQGGSWENQPQHF

j_gene: TRBJ1-2
d_gene: .
v_gene: TRBV29-1
CDR3aa: CSVGTLGYGYTF

j_gene: TRBJ2-1
d_gene: .
v_gene: TRBV14
CDR3aa: CASSQGSISYNEQFF

j_gene: TRBJ2-3
d_gene: .
v_gene: TRBV6-2/TRBV6-3
CDR3aa: CASSYRATDTQYF

j_gene: TRBJ1-2
d_gene: .
v_gene: TRBV5-1
CDR3aa: CASSLEGRSYPAPF

j_gene: TRBJ2-4
d_gene: TRBD2
v_gene: TRBV9
CDR3aa: CASSVVTSGGDQYF

j_gene: TRBJ1-1
d_gene: .
v_gene: TRBV9
CDR3aa: CASSSQDSLAAEAFF

j_gene: TRBJ1-6
d_gene: .
v_gene: TRBV10-2
CDR3aa: CASSDSPGYSPLHF

j_gene: TRBJ2-2
d_gene: .
v_gene: TRBV27
CDR3aa: CASSTGGRSGELFF

j_gene: TRBJ2-1
d_gene: .
v_gene: TRBV20-1
CDR3aa: CSARGTVGYSEQFF

j_gene: TRBJ2-5
d_gene: .
v_gene: TRBV7-8
CDR3aa: CASSPGTPHGETQYF

j_gene: TRBJ2-5
d_gene: .
v_gene: TRBV9
CDR3aa: CASSEKQQETQYF

j_gene: TRBJ1-2
d_gene: TRBD1
v_gene: TRBV7-6
CDR3aa: CASSLGTGAGGYTF

j_gene: TRBJ2-3
d_gene: .
v_gene: TRBV6-2/TRBV6-3
CDR3aa: CASTLPGGATDTQYF

j_gene: TRBJ1-3
d_gene: TRBD1
v_gene: TRBV12-3/TRBV12-4
CDR3aa: CASSQGTGFTF